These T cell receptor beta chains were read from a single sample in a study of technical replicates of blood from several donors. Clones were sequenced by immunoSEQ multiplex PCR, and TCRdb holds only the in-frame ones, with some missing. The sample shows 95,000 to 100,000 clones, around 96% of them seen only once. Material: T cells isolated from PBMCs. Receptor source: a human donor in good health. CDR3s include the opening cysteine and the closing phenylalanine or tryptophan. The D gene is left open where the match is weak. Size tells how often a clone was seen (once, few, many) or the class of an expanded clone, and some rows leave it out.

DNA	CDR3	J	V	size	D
TGCGCCAGCCAAAAAGCGGGAGGGTTAGCAGAGACCCAGTACTTC	CASQKAGGLAETQYF	TRBJ2-5	TRBV10-2	NA	TRBD2
TGTGCCAGCAGCTTTAACTTAAAACCAGGACACAAGAACACTGAAGCTTTCTTT	CASSFNLKPGHKNTEAFF	TRBJ1-1	TRBV7-9	NA	NA
TGTGCCAGCAGCTTAGCTAGCGTGACCTCCTACGAGCAGTACTTC	CASSLASVTSYEQYF	TRBJ2-7	TRBV7-9	NA	NA
TGCACCAGCAGATCCCTGCCCATAGCGGGTCGGCCCACAGATACGCAGTATTTT	CTSRSLPIAGRPTDTQYF	TRBJ2-3	TRBV1	NA	NA
TGTGCCATCAGTGATGTCGGACACAATAGCAATCAGCCCCAGCATTTT	CAISDVGHNSNQPQHF	TRBJ1-5	TRBV10-3	NA	NA
TGTGCCAGCAGCCGTCCGGGGAGGGGTGGCAATGAGCAGTTCTTC	CASSRPGRGGNEQFF	TRBJ2-1	TRBV9	NA	TRBD2
TGTGCCAGCAGTGAATCGAGGGAGGCTGAAGCTTTCTTT	CASSESREAEAFF	TRBJ1-1	TRBV2	NA	NA
TGTGCCAGCAGCTTTGAAAACAGTCAAGAGACCCAGTACTTC	CASSFENSQETQYF	TRBJ2-5	TRBV11-2	NA	NA
TGCGCCAGCAGTGAGTCCGGGGGGCTGACAGATACGCAGTATTTT	CASSESGGLTDTQYF	TRBJ2-3	TRBV10-2	NA	NA
TGCGCCAGCACCCCACAGGGGTACACTGAAGCTTTCTTT	CASTPQGYTEAFF	TRBJ1-1	TRBV4-1	once	TRBD1
TGTGCCAGCTCACCGGGGACAGTCTACAATGAGCAGTTCTTC	CASSPGTVYNEQFF	TRBJ2-1	TRBV18	NA	TRBD1
TGTGCCAGCAGCCCCTTGGGGAGGGAAGGCAATTCACCCCTCCACTTT	CASSPLGREGNSPLHF	TRBJ1-6	TRBV5-6	once	NA
TGTGCCAGCAGTTACTCCCCCAGGAACACCGGGGAGCTGTTTTTT	CASSYSPRNTGELFF	TRBJ2-2	TRBV6-5	NA	NA
TGTGCCTGGAGTGGCCAGGGTTGGTTCGCGAACACCGGGGAGCTGTTTTTT	CAWSGQGWFANTGELFF	TRBJ2-2	TRBV30	NA	NA
TGTGCCAGCAGCGCCAGCTACGAGCAGTACTTC	CASSASYEQYF	TRBJ2-7	TRBV5-4	NA	NA
TGCGCCAGCAGCGACGACGGTACTAGTGAGTCTCCAATGGGGAACATTCAGTACTTC	CASSDDGTSESPMGNIQYF	TRBJ2-4	TRBV5-1	NA	NA
TGTGCCAGCAGCGTAGGAGGTCGGGGGGACAATGAGCAGTTCTTC	CASSVGGRGDNEQFF	TRBJ2-1	TRBV9	NA	TRBD2
TGTGCTAGTAGTAGCCCAAACACAGATACGCAGTATTTT	CASSSPNTDTQYF	TRBJ2-3	TRBV12-5	NA	NA
TGTGCCAGCAGTCGGCGGGAGGGAGAGACCCAGTACTTC	CASSRREGETQYF	TRBJ2-5	TRBV6-1	NA	TRBD2
TGTGCCAGCAGTTTCACAGCCGGGGAGCTGTTTTTT	CASSFTAGELFF	TRBJ2-2	TRBV28	NA	NA
TGTGCCAGCAGTTTATCGTTGGGGGGTGGGGACCTAGGCACAGATACGCAGTATTTT	CASSLSLGGGDLGTDTQYF	TRBJ2-3	TRBV27	NA	NA
TGTGCCAGCAACGAAAGCGAGGATCGTGGAACCCTCCACTTT	CASNESEDRGTLHF	TRBJ1-6	TRBV11-3	NA	NA
TGTGCCAGCTCACGTTTCGAGGTATCAGGGGACACTGAAGCTTTCTTT	CASSRFEVSGDTEAFF	TRBJ1-1	TRBV18	once	NA
TGTGCCAGCAGCTCCCTAGACAGGGTTGGCTACGAGCAGTACTTC	CASSSLDRVGYEQYF	TRBJ2-7	TRBV7-2	NA	TRBD1
TGTGCCAGCAGTGAACTGGCGGGAGCGCCTGAGCAGTTCTTC	CASSELAGAPEQFF	TRBJ2-1	TRBV25-1	NA	TRBD2
TGTGCCAGCAGCTACCGACAGGGCGACACTGAAGCTTTCTTT	CASSYRQGDTEAFF	TRBJ1-1	TRBV7-2	few	TRBD1
TGTGCCACCTGGGACAGGGGGAGGGATACGCAGTATTTT	CATWDRGRDTQYF	TRBJ2-3	TRBV6-5	NA	TRBD1
TGTGCCAGCAGCCCCTTGCCTCTGGGGACTGGAAAGAATGAGCAGTTCTTC	CASSPLPLGTGKNEQFF	TRBJ2-1	TRBV7-9	once	NA
TGTGCCACAGGTGACAGGACGGGCACTGAAGCTTTCTTT	CATGDRTGTEAFF	TRBJ1-1	TRBV19	NA	NA
TGTGCCAGCAAAACGACGGGGGGGCCTAACGAGCAGTACTTC	CASKTTGGPNEQYF	TRBJ2-7	TRBV19	NA	TRBD2
TGCAGCGTGGGACTAGCGACTAGCACAGATACGCAGTATTTT	CSVGLATSTDTQYF	TRBJ2-3	TRBV29-1	NA	TRBD2
TGTGCCAGCAGCGGAGGGAACACTGAAGCTTTCTTT	CASSGGNTEAFF	TRBJ1-1	TRBV9	few	NA
TGTGCCAGCACTCAGGGTCCAGATACGCAGTATTTT	CASTQGPDTQYF	TRBJ2-3	TRBV2	NA	NA
TGCGCCAGCAGCCCTACCCATGGACAGATAAATCAGCCCCAGCATTTT	CASSPTHGQINQPQHF	TRBJ1-5	TRBV4-1	NA	NA
TGTGCCAGCAGTTACTCGCCGCAGGGTGGGTACGAGCAGTACTTC	CASSYSPQGGYEQYF	TRBJ2-7	TRBV6-5	NA	NA
TGTGCCAGCAGCCAAGGGGAAGCAGGGGGCAATCAGCCCCAGCATTTT	CASSQGEAGGNQPQHF	TRBJ1-5	TRBV4-2	NA	NA
TGTGCCAGCAGTCCCGGACTCCCCACAGATACGCAGTATTTT	CASSPGLPTDTQYF	TRBJ2-3	TRBV2	NA	NA
TGTGCCAGCAGCGCAGGGACAGGGTTGTTAGCTAATGAAAAACTGTTTTTT	CASSAGTGLLANEKLFF	TRBJ1-4	TRBV9	NA	TRBD1
TGCGCCAGCAGTGATTTGAGGGGGGGCCTTGATACGCAGTATTTT	CASSDLRGGLDTQYF	TRBJ2-3	TRBV10-1	NA	NA
TGTGCCAGCAGCTTCTGGACAGGGTCGAATAGCAATCAGCCCCAGCATTTT	CASSFWTGSNSNQPQHF	TRBJ1-5	TRBV5-4	NA	TRBD1
TGTGCCAGCAGCCTAGAGGGGGCCGATCATGGCTACACCTTC	CASSLEGADHGYTF	TRBJ1-2	TRBV2	NA	TRBD1
TGCGCCAGCAGCCCGACAGGGAAAGGTGAAAAACTGTTTTTT	CASSPTGKGEKLFF	TRBJ1-4	TRBV5-1	NA	TRBD1
TGCGCCAGCAGCCAAAGGGCGGGGGGGGCTAGCGGGAGTGGAGAGACCCAGTACTTC	CASSQRAGGASGSGETQYF	TRBJ2-5	TRBV4-1	NA	TRBD2
TGTGCCACCAGCATCGTCACAGGGAAAGGGGAGCTGTTTTTT	CATSIVTGKGELFF	TRBJ2-2	TRBV15	NA	NA
TGCGCCAGCCGGAGGAGCGCCGGTTACAATGAGCAGTTCTTC	CASRRSAGYNEQFF	TRBJ2-1	TRBV5-1	NA	NA
TGTGCCAGCAGCTTAGACCCGGACACCGGGGAGCTGTTTTTT	CASSLDPDTGELFF	TRBJ2-2	TRBV11-2	NA	NA
TGTGCCAGCAGTCCGGGACAGGGTAGCGAAAAACTGTTTTTT	CASSPGQGSEKLFF	TRBJ1-4	TRBV27	NA	TRBD1
TGCAGCGTTGAAGATCTGGCAGGGGAAGCTTTCTTT	CSVEDLAGEAFF	TRBJ1-1	TRBV29-1	NA	NA
TGTGCCAGCAGGACAGGGAACGCGGAATCTCAGCCCCAGCATTTT	CASRTGNAESQPQHF	TRBJ1-5	TRBV28	NA	TRBD1
TGTGCCAGCAGGGGGAGTAACTATGGCTACACCTTC	CASRGSNYGYTF	TRBJ1-2	TRBV6-5	NA	NA
TGTGCCACCGCCCCTGGGGGGAGAGGGGCTAGCGGGATGGTTGAGCAGTTCTTC	CATAPGGRGASGMVEQFF	TRBJ2-1	TRBV19	NA	TRBD2
TGTGCCAGTCGGATGGACAGAAAAAATTCACCCCTCCACTTT	CASRMDRKNSPLHF	TRBJ1-6	TRBV6-5	NA	NA
TGTGCCAGCAGTGAACGGACGAAGCGGAAGAGCTCCTACGAGCAGTACTTC	CASSERTKRKSSYEQYF	TRBJ2-7	TRBV2	NA	NA
TGCGCCAGCAGCCAACCGTGGACTAGCGGGATCTACGAGCAGTACTTC	CASSQPWTSGIYEQYF	TRBJ2-7	TRBV4-1	NA	TRBD2
TGTGCCAGCAGCTTACGACTAGCGGGGACCACCTACGAGCAGTACTTC	CASSLRLAGTTYEQYF	TRBJ2-7	TRBV7-6	NA	TRBD2
TGTGCCACCTCGGGGGGTCCCTCGAGGGACTACGAGCAGTACTTC	CATSGGPSRDYEQYF	TRBJ2-7	TRBV6-1	NA	TRBD2
TGTGCCAGCAGCCCACCAGGGAACCAATTTTGGGGCTACACCTTC	CASSPPGNQFWGYTF	TRBJ1-2	TRBV14	NA	NA
TGTGCCAGTAGTATTCCCGGACAGGGCCTAAATCAGCCCCAGCATTTT	CASSIPGQGLNQPQHF	TRBJ1-5	TRBV19	NA	TRBD1
TGTGCCAGCAGACCACCCAGCGGACAGGGTAACTACGAGCAGTACTTC	CASRPPSGQGNYEQYF	TRBJ2-7	TRBV6-6	NA	TRBD1